Described below is a single T cell receptor beta chain sequence and its context. This receptor's antigen is unknown. No much larger clone exists at a distance of one base, and base qualities are not known. Ophthalmopathy patients had moderately to severely active disease, Clinical Activity Score of at least 3, NOSPECS grade of at least 4, and disease duration under 3 months. Patients were excluded if they had other autoimmune diseases, uncontrolled infections, pregnancy or lactation. Diagnosis was based on clinical symptoms, serum thyroxine, TRAb, thyroid ultrasound and orbital computed tomography. PBMCs were isolated from about 9.2 ml of fresh peripheral blood by Ficoll-Paque density gradient centrifugation. Total RNA was extracted with Trizol reagent and quality-checked on an Agilent 2100 Bioanalyzer. Reading the germline V gene gives CDR1 SQVTM and CDR2 ANQGSEA. The CDR3 runs 12 residues from the cysteine to the phenylalanine. This entry keeps only the CDR3 DNA: 36 bases, framed from base 1. The trim is 0 bases for V and 7 bases for J, with a gap of 9 bases between the germline ends.

These data come from a study of Graves' ophthalmopathy and Graves' hyperthyroidism (dated by TCRdb to 2016 to 2018). Concerning the study at large: Peripheral blood was collected at initial diagnosis, before any treatment. To tell Graves' ophthalmopathy apart from Graves' hyperthyroidism, and to predict which patients would progress to ophthalmopathy, the study relied on TCR beta repertoire signatures. In total, some 140 blood samples were TCR-sequenced: around 42 ophthalmopathy, some 75 hyperthyroidism and about 17 hyperthyroidism-to-ophthalmopathy patients. To explore V-J signatures that distinguish ophthalmopathy from hyperthyroidism, a discovery set of about a hundred patients was enrolled, made up of around 44 with ophthalmopathy and around 57 with stable hyperthyroidism. For independent validation, a separate cohort was made up of approximately 19 hyperthyroidism patients plus 17 patients who later progressed from hyperthyroidism to ophthalmopathy. In about six hyperthyroidism patients, T-cell repertoires of thyroid tissue and blood were compared. After sampling, hyperthyroidism patients received methimazole starting at 30 mg daily, and ophthalmopathy patients received high-dose intravenous methylprednisolone. Overall study results and their limits: In validation, the model predicted ophthalmopathy progression with 55% to 71% sensitivity and approximately 75% specificity; roughly 11 predicted patients were CT-confirmed with GO in a median of about 6.1 months. The 13-signature model separated ophthalmopathy from stable hyperthyroidism with approximately 90% sensitivity and around 84% specificity in cross-validation, and 80%/75% in the test set. Most expanded thyroid clonotypes with frequency above 0.001 were also detected in blood, suggesting blood repertoires may reflect the thyroid immune response. No statistical method was used to set the sample size in advance, and the investigators knew which group each participant was assigned to.

For repertoire sequencing, TCR beta CDR3 regions were amplified from RNA transcripts. HTBI primers and the Qiagen OneStep RT-PCR kit were used in a first-round RT-PCR, which was followed by a second-round multiplex PCR, size selection and purification. The libraries underwent paired-end sequencing with 100 bp reads on an Illumina HiSeq2000. The paper's processing steps were these. SOAPnuke was used for read processing, and reads with adapters, uncalled bases, a mean Phred below 15, or no exact constant-primer or identifier match were discarded. High-quality paired reads were merged with COPE v1.2.5. Each unique nucleotide sequence was defined as a clonotype, and clonotypes were aligned to IMGT TRB V, D and J references with MiTCR v1.1. The analysis was limited to V-J combinations with a frequency above 0.0001, which together covered around 99% of the repertoires. A TCR clonal expansion and chaos score per V-J combination was defined as the ratio of F50 clonal expansion to chaos observed in the TCRdist matrix. Welch's t-statistics and random forest were used to reduce features to about 14 V-J combinations, which were fed into a naive Bayes classifier. Thyroid-blood repertoire similarity was quantified with the Morisita-Horn index. TCRdb cleaned the public reads at Q25 with fastp, built clones with MiXCR and kept in-frame beta chains. Rows are unified per CDR3 protein, each entry keeping the most common DNA and genes. These V and J calls rely on TCRdb rather than the paper's analysis. The sample table holds more than 550,000 distinct CDR3 sequences, of which more than 40% were seen once. Clones ranked in the top ten supply over 2.5% of the sample.

Sequencing used peripheral blood. This receptor chain uses TRBV29-1 and TRBJ2-5; TRBD2 is possibly the D segment (5 matching bases). The source is an adult man with Graves' ophthalmopathy. The bases read TGCAGCGTTGAAGATCTAGGAGGGACCCAGTACTTC. This yields the protein CSVEDLGGTQYF.